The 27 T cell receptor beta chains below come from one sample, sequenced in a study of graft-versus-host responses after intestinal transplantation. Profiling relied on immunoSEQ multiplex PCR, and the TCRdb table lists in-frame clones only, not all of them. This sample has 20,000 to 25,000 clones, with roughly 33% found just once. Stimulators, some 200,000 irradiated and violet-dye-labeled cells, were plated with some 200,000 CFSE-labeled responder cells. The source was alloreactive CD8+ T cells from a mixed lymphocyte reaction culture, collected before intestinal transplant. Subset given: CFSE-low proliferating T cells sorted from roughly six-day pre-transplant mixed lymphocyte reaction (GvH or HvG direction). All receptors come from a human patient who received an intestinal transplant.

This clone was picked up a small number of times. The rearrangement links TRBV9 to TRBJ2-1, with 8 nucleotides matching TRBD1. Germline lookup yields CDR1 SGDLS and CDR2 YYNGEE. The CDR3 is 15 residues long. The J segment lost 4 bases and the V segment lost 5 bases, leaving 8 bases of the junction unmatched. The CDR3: CASSLQGAPYNEQFF. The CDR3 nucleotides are TGTGCCAGCAGTCTTCAGGGGGCGCCTTACAATGAGCAGTTCTTC.

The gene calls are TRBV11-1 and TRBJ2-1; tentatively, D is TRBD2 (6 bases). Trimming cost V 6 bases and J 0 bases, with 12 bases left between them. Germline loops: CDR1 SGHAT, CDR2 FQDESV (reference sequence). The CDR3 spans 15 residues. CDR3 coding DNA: TGTGCCAGCAGTCCTGCGGGGTCCTCCTACAATGAGCAGTTCTTC. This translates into CASSPAGSSYNEQFF.

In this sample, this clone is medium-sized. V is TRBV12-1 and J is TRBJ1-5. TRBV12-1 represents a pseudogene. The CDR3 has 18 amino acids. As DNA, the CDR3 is TGTGCCAGCAGCTTTACCCGCTACAGTGACTATAGCAATCAGCCCCAGCATTTT. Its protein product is CASSFTRYSDYSNQPQHF.

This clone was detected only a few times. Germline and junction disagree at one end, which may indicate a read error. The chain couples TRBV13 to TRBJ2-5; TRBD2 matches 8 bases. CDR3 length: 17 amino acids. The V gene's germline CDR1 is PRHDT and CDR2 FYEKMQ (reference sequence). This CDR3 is CARSRWGTSWGKETQYF. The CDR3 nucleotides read TGTGCCCGCAGCCGGTGGGGGACTAGTTGGGGGAAAGAGACCCAGTACTTC.

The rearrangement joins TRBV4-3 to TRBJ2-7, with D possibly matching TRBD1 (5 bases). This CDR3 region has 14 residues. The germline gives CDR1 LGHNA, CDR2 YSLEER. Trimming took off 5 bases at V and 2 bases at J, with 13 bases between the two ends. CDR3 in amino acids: CASSRGLSPYEQYF. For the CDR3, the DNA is TGCGCCAGCAGCAGGGGCCTCTCCCCCTACGAGCAGTACTTC.

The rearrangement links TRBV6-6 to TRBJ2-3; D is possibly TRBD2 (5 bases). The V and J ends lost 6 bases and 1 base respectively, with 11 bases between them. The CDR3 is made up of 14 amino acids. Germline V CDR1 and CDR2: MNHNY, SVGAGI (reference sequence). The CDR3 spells CASSLLRGTDTQYF. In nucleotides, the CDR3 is TGTGCCAGCAGCCTGTTGAGGGGCACAGATACGCAGTATTTT.

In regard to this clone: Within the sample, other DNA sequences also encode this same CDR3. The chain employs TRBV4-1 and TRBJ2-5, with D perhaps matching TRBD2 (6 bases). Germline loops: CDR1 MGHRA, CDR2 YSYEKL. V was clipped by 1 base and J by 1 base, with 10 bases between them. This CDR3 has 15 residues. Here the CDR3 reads CASSQVSGLQETQYF. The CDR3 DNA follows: TGCGCCAGCAGCCAAGTTTCGGGACTCCAAGAGACCCAGTACTTC.

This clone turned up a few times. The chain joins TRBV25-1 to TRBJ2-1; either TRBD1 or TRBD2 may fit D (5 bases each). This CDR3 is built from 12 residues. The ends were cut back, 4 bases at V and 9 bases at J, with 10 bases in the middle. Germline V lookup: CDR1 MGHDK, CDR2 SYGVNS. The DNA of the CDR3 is TGTGCCAGCAGTGTCACCGGGACTGAGCAGTTCTTC. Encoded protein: CASSVTGTEQFF.

This CDR3 is CSAVGTSEAFF. The CDR3 DNA is TGCAGCGCTGTCGGGACTTCTGAAGCTTTCTTT. The gene calls are TRBV29-1 and TRBJ1-1; the D gene is possibly TRBD1 (5 bases). This CDR3 is 11 amino acids long. Germline lookup yields CDR1 SQVTM and CDR2 ANQGSEA. The V end lost 7 bases, the J end lost 6 bases, and 12 bases lay between the germline ends.

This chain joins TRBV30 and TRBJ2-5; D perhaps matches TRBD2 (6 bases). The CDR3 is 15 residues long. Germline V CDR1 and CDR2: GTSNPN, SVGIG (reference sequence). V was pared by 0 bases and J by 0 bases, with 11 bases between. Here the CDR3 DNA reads TGTGCCTGGAGTGTTCCAGCGGGCTACCAAGAGACCCAGTACTTC. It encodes CAWSVPAGYQETQYF.

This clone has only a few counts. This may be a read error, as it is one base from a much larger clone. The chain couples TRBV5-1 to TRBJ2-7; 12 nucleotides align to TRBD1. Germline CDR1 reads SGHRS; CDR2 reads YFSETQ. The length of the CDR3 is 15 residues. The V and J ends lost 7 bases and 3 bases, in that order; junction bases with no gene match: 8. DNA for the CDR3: TGCGCCAGCCGCGGGACAGGGGGCGGGGGCTACGAGCAGTACTTC. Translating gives CASRGTGGGGYEQYF.

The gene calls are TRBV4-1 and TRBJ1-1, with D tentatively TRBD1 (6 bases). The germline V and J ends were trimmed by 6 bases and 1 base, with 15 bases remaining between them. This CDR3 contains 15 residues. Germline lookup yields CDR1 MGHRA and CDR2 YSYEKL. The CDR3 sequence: CASRFRQDGNTEAFF. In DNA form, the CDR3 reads TGCGCCAGCAGATTTAGACAGGACGGGAACACTGAAGCTTTCTTT.

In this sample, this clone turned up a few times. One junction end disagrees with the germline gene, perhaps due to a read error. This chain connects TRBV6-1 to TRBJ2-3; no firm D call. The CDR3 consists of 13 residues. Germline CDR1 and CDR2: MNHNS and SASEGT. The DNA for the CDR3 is TGTGCCAGCAGTGCCTGGACCCCCCCAGATTGTCATTTT. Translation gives CASSAWTPPDCHF.

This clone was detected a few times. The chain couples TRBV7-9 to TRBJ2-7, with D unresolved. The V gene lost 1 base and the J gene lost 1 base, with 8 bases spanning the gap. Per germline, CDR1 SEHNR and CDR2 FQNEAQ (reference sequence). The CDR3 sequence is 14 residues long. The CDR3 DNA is TGTGCCAGCAGCTTAGTAGGGCTGTCCTACGAGCAGTACTTC. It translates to CASSLVGLSYEQYF.

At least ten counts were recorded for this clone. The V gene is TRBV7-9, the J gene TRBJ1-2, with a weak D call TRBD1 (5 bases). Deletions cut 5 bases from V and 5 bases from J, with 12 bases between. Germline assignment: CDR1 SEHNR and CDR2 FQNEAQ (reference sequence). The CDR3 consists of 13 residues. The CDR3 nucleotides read TGTGCCAGCAGCCATGGGACCCAATATGGCTACACCTTC. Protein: CASSHGTQYGYTF. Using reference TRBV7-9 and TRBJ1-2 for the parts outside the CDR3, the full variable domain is DTGVSQNPRHKITKRGQNVTFRCDPISEHNRLYWYRQTLGQGPEFLTYFQNEAQLEKSRLLSDRFSAERPKGSFSTLEIQRTEQGDSAMYLCASSHGTQYGYTFGSGTRLTVV.

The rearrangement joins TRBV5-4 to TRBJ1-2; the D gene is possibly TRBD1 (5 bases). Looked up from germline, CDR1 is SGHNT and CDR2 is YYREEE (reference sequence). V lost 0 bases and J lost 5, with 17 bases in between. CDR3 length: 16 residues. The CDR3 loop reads CASSLVGTPGPYGYTF. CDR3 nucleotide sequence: TGTGCCAGCAGCTTGGTAGGGACCCCCGGACCATATGGCTACACCTTC. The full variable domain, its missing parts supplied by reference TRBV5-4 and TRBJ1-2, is ETGVTQSPTHLIKTRGQQVTLRCSSQSGHNTVSWYQQALGQGPQFIFQYYREEENGRGNFPPRFSGLQFPNYSSELNVNALELDDSALYLCASSLVGTPGPYGYTFGSGTRLTVV.

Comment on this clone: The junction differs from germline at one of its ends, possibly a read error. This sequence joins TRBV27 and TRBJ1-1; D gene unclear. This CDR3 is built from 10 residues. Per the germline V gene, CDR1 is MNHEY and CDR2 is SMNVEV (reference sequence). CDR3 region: CASSSPHSTF. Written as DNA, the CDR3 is TGTGCCAGCAGTTCCCCCCATTCCACCTTT.

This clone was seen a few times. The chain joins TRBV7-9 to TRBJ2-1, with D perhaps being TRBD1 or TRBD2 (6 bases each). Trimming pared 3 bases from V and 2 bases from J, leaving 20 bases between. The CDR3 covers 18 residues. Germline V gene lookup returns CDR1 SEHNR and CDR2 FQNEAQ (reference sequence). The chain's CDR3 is CASSLPYSGRGAYNEQFF. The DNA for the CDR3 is TGTGCCAGCAGCTTGCCATATAGCGGAAGGGGGGCCTACAATGAGCAGTTCTTC.

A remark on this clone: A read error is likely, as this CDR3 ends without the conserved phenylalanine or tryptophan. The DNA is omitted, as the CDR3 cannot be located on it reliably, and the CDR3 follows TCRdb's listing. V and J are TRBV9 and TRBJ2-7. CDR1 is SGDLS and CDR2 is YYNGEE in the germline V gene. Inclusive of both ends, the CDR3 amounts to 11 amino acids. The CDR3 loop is CASSVEPSTLP.

The DNA of the CDR3 is TGCGCCAGCAGCTTCACGGGATTGGGGGCCAACGTCCTGACTTTC. Its protein product is CASSFTGLGANVLTF. This chain uses TRBV5-1 with TRBJ2-6, with D possibly TRBD2 on 5 matching bases. In germline, CDR1 is SGHRS, CDR2 YFSETQ. The germline V and J ends were trimmed by 2 bases and 4 bases, with 10 bases remaining between them. The CDR3 has 15 amino acids.

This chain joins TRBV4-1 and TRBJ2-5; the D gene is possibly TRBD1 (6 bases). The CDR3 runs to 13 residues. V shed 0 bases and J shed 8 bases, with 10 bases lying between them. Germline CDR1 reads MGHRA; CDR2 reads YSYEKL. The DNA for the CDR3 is TGCGCCAGCAGCCAAGATCAGGGGCAAACCCAGTACTTC. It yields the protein CASSQDQGQTQYF.

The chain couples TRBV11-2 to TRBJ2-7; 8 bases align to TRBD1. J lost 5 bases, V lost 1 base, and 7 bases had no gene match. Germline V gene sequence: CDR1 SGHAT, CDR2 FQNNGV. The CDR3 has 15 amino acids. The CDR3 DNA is TGTGCCAGCAGCTTAGGGGGCAGGGGGCTCGACGAGCAGTACTTC. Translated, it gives CASSLGGRGLDEQYF.

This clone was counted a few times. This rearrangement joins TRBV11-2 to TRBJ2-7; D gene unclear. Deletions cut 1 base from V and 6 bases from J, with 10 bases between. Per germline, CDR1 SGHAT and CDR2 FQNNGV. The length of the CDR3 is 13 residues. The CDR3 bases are TGTGCCAGCAGCTTAGCCAGCAATCGCGAGCAGTACTTC. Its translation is CASSLASNREQYF.

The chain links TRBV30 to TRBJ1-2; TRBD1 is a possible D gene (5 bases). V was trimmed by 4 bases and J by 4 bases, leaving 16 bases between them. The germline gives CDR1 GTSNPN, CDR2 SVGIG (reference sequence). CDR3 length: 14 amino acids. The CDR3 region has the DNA TGTGCCTGGAACAGACAGTTGTGGGTCTATGGCTACACCTTC. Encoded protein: CAWNRQLWVYGYTF.

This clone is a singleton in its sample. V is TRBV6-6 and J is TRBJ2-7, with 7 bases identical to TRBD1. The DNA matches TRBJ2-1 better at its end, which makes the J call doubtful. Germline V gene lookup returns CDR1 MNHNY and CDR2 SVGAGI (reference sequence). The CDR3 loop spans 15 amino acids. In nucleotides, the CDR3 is TGTGCCAGCAGTACGGGACAGATCTCCTACAATGAGCAGTTCTTC. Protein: CASSTGQISYNEQFF.

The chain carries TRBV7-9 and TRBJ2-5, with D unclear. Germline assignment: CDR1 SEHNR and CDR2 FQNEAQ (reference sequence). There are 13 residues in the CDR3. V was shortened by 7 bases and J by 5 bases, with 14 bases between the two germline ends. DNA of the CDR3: TGTGCCAGCAAGAAGGTGAATAGGGAGACCCAGTACTTC. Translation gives CASKKVNRETQYF.

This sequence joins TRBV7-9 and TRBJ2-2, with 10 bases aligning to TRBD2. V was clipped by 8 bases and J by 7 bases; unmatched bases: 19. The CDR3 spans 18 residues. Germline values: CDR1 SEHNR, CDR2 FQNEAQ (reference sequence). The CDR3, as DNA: TGTGCCAGCGGCCTAACGCCCCAGCGGGAGGGCCCCTACGGGGAGCTGTTTTTT. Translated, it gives CASGLTPQREGPYGELFF.